This TCR beta chain was recovered during a study of beta chain features in type 1 diabetes. About the study: Sorted cells examined across all samples numbered more than 100 million.

Study observations and caveats: Naive, central memory and Treg TCRB repertoires appeared more alike in patients than in healthy donors. Shorter TCRB CDR3s, moderately but significantly so, marked every one of the four CD4+ subsets in Type 1 diabetes patients.

Expressed TCRB transcripts were sequenced because the entire RNA isolate underwent reverse transcription. Samples of naive, central memory and regulatory T cells yielded a mean of around 3.4 million reads. Profiling relied on immunoSEQ multiplex PCR, and the TCRdb table lists in-frame clones only, not all of them. Of hundreds of thousands of clones listed, approximately 15% are singletons. V shed 2 bases and J shed 2 bases, with 17 bases lying between them. The CDR3 loop spans 17 amino acids. The germline V gene has CDR1 SGDLS and CDR2 YYNGEE. To note about this clone: Antigen: not known.

The genes are TRBV9 and TRBJ2-1, with a tentative D call TRBD2 (5 bases). This clonotype originated in a young man with type 1 diabetes. Sequencing was carried out using naive CD4+ T cells from blood. CDR3 sequence (DNA): TGTGCCAGCAGCGTCACCACTAGGGTGTCAACCTACAATGAGCAGTTCTTC. It yields the protein CASSVTTRVSTYNEQFF.